The 9 T cell receptor beta chains below come from one sample, sequenced in a study of blood T cell repertoires in COVID-19. Method: immunoSEQ multiplex PCR; TCRdb's copy keeps in-frame clones and lacks some. Of about 130,000 clones listed, roughly 83% are singletons. The sequenced sample was peripheral blood. The source is a woman in her seventies with COVID-19, enrolled during active disease.

This clone was seen a handful of times. The gene calls are TRBV6-5 and TRBJ1-1; 8 nucleotides line up with TRBD1. Germline V gene data show CDR1 as MNHEY and CDR2 as SVGAGI. Trimming removed 7 bases from V and 0 bases from J; junction bases left unmatched: 7. The CDR3 spans 15 residues. This CDR3 reads CASIFQGALNTEAFF. Here the CDR3 DNA reads TGTGCCAGCATCTTTCAGGGGGCCTTGAACACTGAAGCTTTCTTT.

V is TRBV2 and J is TRBJ1-5; TRBD1 agrees at 8 bases. The germline CDR1 and CDR2 sequences are SNHLY and FYNNEI. The CDR3 has 15 residues. The ends lost 7 bases at V and 5 bases at J; junction bases unmatched: 10. The CDR3 coding sequence is TGTGCCAGCACCTACCAGGACAGGGCCGATCAGCCCCAGCATTTT. Its protein is CASTYQDRADQPQHF.

The rearrangement uses TRBV6-5 and TRBJ2-3; 14 bases agree with TRBD2. The CDR3 is 15 amino acids. V was pared by 5 bases and J by 7 bases, with 5 bases of the junction left unmatched. Germline V gene data show CDR1 as MNHEY and CDR2 as SVGAGI. DNA of the CDR3: TGTGCCAGCAGTCAGACTAGCGGGGGGGCACATACGCAGTATTTT. Its translation: CASSQTSGGAHTQYF.

The chain links TRBV20-1 to TRBJ2-2; tentatively, D is TRBD2 (5 bases). CDR1 is DFQATT, CDR2 SNEGSKA, per germline (reference sequence). CDR3 length equals 13 residues. V was shortened by 3 bases and J by 7 bases, with 12 bases between the two germline ends. CDR3 DNA sequence: TGCAGTGCTAGTAGGCTAGCCGGCGGGGAGCTGTTTTTT. Translation: CSASRLAGGELFF.

The genes are TRBV5-1 and TRBJ2-7; perhaps TRBD1 as D (5 bases). Germline CDR1 SGHRS, CDR2 YFSETQ. The CDR3 runs to 15 residues. V gave up 0 bases and J gave up 2 bases, with 12 bases separating them. CDR3 loop: CASSLEGVATYEQYF. DNA for the CDR3: TGCGCCAGCAGCTTGGAAGGGGTTGCTACCTACGAGCAGTACTTC.

The chain couples TRBV30 to TRBJ1-2, with D possibly TRBD1 on 5 matching bases. Trimming pared 3 bases from V and 1 base from J, leaving 9 bases between. Germline-derived CDR1 and CDR2 are GTSNPN and SVGIG (reference sequence). The CDR3 is made up of 13 amino acids. The CDR3 DNA sequence: TGTGCCTGGAGGGACACCTATAACTATGGCTACACCTTC. Translation: CAWRDTYNYGYTF.

The gene calls are TRBV7-8 and TRBJ2-2; 9 bases agree with TRBD1. Trimming cost V 5 bases and J 1 base; bases outside gene matches: 8. Germline-derived CDR1 and CDR2 are SGHVS and FQNEAQ. The CDR3 is 17 residues long. CDR3: CASSNQGQGGNTGELFF. The CDR3 coding sequence is TGTGCCAGCAGCAACCAGGGACAGGGCGGGAACACCGGGGAGCTGTTTTTT.

The chain recombines TRBV7-8 with TRBJ2-7, with D possibly matching TRBD1 (7 bases). The V gene lost 5 bases and the J gene lost 5 bases, with 13 bases spanning the gap. The CDR3 covers 13 residues. Per the germline V gene, CDR1 is SGHVS and CDR2 is FQNEAQ. The CDR3 here is CASSTQGRHEQYF. The CDR3 DNA sequence: TGTGCCAGCAGCACACAGGGGAGGCACGAGCAGTACTTC.

The chain uses TRBV7-2 and TRBJ1-4; 11 nucleotides align to TRBD1. The CDR3 totals 16 residues. CDR1 is SGHTA, CDR2 FQGNSA, per germline. V lost 5 bases and J lost 7; bases outside the gene matches: 9. CDR3 sequence reads: CASSRTGGDVFEKLFF. Here the CDR3 DNA reads TGTGCCAGCAGCCGGACAGGGGGCGACGTTTTTGAAAAACTGTTTTTT.